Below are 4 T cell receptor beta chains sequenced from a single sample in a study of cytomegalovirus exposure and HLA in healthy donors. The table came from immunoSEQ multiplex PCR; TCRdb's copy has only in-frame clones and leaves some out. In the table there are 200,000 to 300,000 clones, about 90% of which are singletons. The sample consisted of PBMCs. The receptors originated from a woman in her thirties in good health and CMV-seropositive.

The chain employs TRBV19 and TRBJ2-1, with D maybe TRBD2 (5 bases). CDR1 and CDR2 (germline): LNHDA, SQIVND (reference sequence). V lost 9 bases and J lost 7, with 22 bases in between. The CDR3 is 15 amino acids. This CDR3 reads CASTYGGEAENEQFF. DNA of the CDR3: TGTGCCAGCACATACGGAGGCGAGGCCGAGAATGAGCAGTTCTTC.

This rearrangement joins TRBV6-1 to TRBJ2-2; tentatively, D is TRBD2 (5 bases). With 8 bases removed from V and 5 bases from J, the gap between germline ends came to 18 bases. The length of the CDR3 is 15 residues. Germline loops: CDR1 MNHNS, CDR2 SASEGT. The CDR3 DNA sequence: TGTGCCAGCGAATTTCGGCGGGTGACAACCGGGGAGCTGTTTTTT. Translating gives CASEFRRVTTGELFF.

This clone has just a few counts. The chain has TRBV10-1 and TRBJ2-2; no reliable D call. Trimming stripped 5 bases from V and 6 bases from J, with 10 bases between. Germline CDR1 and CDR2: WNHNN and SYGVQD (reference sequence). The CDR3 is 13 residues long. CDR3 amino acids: CASSPVPAGELFF. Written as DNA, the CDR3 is TGCGCCAGCAGTCCGGTCCCCGCCGGGGAGCTGTTTTTT.

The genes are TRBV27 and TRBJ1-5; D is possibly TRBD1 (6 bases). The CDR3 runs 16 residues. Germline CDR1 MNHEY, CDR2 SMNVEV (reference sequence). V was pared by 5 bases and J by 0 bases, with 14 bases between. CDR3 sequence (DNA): TGTGCCAGCAGTCCGCGGACAGTTTATAGCAATCAGCCCCAGCATTTT. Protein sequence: CASSPRTVYSNQPQHF.